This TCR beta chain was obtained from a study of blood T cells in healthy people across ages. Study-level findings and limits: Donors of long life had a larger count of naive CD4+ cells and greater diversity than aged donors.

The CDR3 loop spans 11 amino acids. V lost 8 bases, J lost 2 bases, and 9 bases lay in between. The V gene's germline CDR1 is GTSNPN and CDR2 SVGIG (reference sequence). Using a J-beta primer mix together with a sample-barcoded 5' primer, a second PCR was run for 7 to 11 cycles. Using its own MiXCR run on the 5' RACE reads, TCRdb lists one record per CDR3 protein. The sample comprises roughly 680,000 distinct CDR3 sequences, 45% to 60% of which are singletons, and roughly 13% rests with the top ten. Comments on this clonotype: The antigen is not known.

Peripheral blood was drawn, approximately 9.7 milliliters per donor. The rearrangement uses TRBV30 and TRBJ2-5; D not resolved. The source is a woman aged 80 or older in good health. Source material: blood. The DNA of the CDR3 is TGTGCCGGGCTGGTTCAAGAGACCCAGTACTTC. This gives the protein CAGLVQETQYF.